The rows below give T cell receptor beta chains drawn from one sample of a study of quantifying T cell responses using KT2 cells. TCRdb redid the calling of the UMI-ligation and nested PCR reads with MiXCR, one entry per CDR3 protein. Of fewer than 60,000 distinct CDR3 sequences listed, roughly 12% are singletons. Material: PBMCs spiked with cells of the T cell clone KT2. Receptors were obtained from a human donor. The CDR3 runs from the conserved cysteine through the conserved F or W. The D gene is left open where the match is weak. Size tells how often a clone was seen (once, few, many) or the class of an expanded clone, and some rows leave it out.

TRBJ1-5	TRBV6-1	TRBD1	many	TGTGCCAGCAGTAGGACAGGTACGCGGGCGGATCAGCCCCAGCATTTT	CASSRTGTRADQPQHF
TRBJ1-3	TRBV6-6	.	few	TGTGCCAGCAGTTCCAGCTCTGGAAACACCATATATTTT	CASSSSSGNTIYF
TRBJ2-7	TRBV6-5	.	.	TGTGCCAGCAGTCAGGATACACCCTACGAGCAGTACTTC	CASSQDTPYEQYF
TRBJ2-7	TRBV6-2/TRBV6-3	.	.	TGTGCCAGCGCAAAGGAGGGAGTCCCGCCCTACGAGCAGTACTTC	CASAKEGVPPYEQYF
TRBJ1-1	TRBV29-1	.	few	TGCAGCGTGGAGAGGGGGGGGAACACTGAAGCTTTCTTT	CSVERGGNTEAFF
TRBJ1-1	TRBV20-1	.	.	TGCAGTCTACAGGGTTTTATGAACACTGAAGCTTTCTTT	CSLQGFMNTEAFF
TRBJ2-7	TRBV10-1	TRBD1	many	TGCGCCAGCATCCCACACCGGGACAGGGTTTGGCCCTACGAGCAGTACTTC	CASIPHRDRVWPYEQYF
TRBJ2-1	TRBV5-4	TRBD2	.	TGTGCCAGCAGCACGGACGGACTAGCGGGGTGGGGTGAGCAGTTCTTC	CASSTDGLAGWGEQFF
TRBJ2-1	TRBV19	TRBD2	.	TGTGCCACACAATACGGGGGGGGGCCCTACAATGAGCAGTTCTTC	CATQYGGGPYNEQFF
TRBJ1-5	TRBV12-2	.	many	TGTGCAAGCCGGGATGAGGGAGGGGTCGGCAATCAGCCCCAGCATTTT	CASRDEGGVGNQPQHF
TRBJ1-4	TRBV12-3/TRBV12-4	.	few	TGTGCCAGCAGATGGGCCAAAGAAAAACTGTTTTTT	CASRWAKEKLFF
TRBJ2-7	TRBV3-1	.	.	TGTGCCAGCAGCCAAGATGACAGTTCTTCCTACGAGCAGTACTTC	CASSQDDSSSYEQYF
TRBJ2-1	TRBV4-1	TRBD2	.	TGCGCCAGCAGCTCGAGCGGGAGGGCCAGGTCCTACAATGAGCAGTTCTTC	CASSSSGRARSYNEQFF
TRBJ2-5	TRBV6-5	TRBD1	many	TGTGCCAGCAGTTCTCACAGGGGATGGGAGGAGACCCAGTACTTC	CASSSHRGWEETQYF
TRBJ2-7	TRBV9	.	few	TGTGCCAGCAGCGTATCAGACAGGACCTACGAGCAGTACTTC	CASSVSDRTYEQYF
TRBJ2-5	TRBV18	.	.	TGTGCCAGCTCAGCGACGATACGTCAAGAGACCCAGTACTTC	CASSATIRQETQYF
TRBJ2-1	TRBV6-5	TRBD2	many	TGTGCCAGCAGTTACTCAAGAGCGGGGGCGTACAATGAGCAGTTCTTC	CASSYSRAGAYNEQFF
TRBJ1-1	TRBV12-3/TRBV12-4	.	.	TGTGCCAGCACCTGGGACCCGATTCGGGAAGCTGGAGCTTTCTTT	CASTWDPIREAGAFF
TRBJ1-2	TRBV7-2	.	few	TGTGCCAGCACTCGATCTGCGTGGTACAGGAACTATGGCTACACCTTC	CASTRSAWYRNYGYTF
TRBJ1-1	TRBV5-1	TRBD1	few	TGCGCCACTACCCCAGGGGGCAAGAACACTGAAGCTTTCTTT	CATTPGGKNTEAFF
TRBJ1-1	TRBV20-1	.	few	TGCAGTGCTAGTAGCTCAGGGGAGAACACTGAAGCTTTCTTT	CSASSSGENTEAFF
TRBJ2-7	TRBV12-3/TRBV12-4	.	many	TGTGCCAGCAGCCTTGACTACTACGAGCAGTACTTC	CASSLDYYEQYF
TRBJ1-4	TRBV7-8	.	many	TGTGCCAGCAGCTTAAAAGGAATGACAACTAATGAAAAACTGTTTTTT	CASSLKGMTTNEKLFF
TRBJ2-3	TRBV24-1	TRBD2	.	TGTGCCACAGGGGACTACACAGATACGCAGTATTTT	CATGDYTDTQYF
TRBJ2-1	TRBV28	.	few	TGTGCCAGCAGTTTAGTGTCGTCCAACCGAAGGGAGCAGTTCTTC	CASSLVSSNRREQFF
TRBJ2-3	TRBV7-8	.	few	TGTGCCAGCAGCCGAGCGACTGCCCCAGATACGCAGTATTTT	CASSRATAPDTQYF
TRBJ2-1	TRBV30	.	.	TGTGCCACCAGGGAAGGCAATGAGCAGTTCTTC	CATREGNEQFF
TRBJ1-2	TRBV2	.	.	TGTGCCAGCAGTGGTGTCGGTGGCTACACCTTC	CASSGVGGYTF
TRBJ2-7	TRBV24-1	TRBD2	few	TGTGCCACCTCAGAGACTAGCGGGAGTGTATACGAGCAGTACTTC	CATSETSGSVYEQYF
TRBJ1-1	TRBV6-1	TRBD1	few	TGTGCCACCGACGGACAGGTTGCTTTCTTT	CATDGQVAFF
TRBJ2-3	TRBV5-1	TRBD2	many	TGCGCCAGCAGCTTGGGACTAGCGGCCAGGCTTGCTAGCACAGATACGCAGTATTTT	CASSLGLAARLASTDTQYF
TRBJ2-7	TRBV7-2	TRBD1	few	TGTGCCAGCAGCCAAACCGGGACAGGGGTCTACGAGCAGTACTTC	CASSQTGTGVYEQYF
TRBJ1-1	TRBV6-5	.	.	TGTGCCAGCAGTTACTCAGGAACAGCGAACACTGAAGCTTTCTTT	CASSYSGTANTEAFF
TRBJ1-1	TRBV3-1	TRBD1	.	TGTGCCAGCAGCCATCAGGGACAGACGAACACTGAAGCTTTCTTT	CASSHQGQTNTEAFF
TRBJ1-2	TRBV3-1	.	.	TGTGCCAGCAGCCAAGGGCGGCGTAGTGGCTACACCTTC	CASSQGRRSGYTF
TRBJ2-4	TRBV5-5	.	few	TGTGCCAGCAGCGGATTGGGTGACAGCCCCGGATTCAAAAACATTCAGTACTTC	CASSGLGDSPGFKNIQYF
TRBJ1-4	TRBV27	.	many	TGTGCCAGCAGTTTATTGGGGCGGGGTGAAAAACTGTTTTTT	CASSLLGRGEKLFF
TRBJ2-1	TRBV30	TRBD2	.	TGTGCCTGGAGCCCGACTAGCGGGGGGATCCACAATGAGCAGTTCTTC	CAWSPTSGGIHNEQFF
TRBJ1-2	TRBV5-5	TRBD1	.	TGTGCCAGCAGAGACGGGACAGGGATAAAGTTCGACTATGGCTACACCTTC	CASRDGTGIKFDYGYTF
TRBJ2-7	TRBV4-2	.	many	TGTGCCAGCAGCCAAGATAACCGCCCGAATTACGAGCAGTACTTC	CASSQDNRPNYEQYF